Listed below are T cell receptor beta chains from one sample, sequenced in a study of control samples from healthy donors and cancer patients. Data came from immunoSEQ multiplex PCR; TCRdb stores just in-frame clones and leaves some out. This sample has over 10,000 clones, with 85% to 95% found just once. The sample was PBMCs. Receptors originate from a man at least 80 years old with lung cancer. Each CDR3 is given with its conserved first and last residue. The D gene is left open where the match is weak. A row's size may be missing; if present it is once, few, many or a size class.

clone size	D gene	V gene	J gene	CDR3 DNA	CDR3 protein
NA	TRBD2	TRBV9	TRBJ2-3	TGTGCCAGCAGCGCTCTAGCGGGGCGCACAGATACGCAGTATTTT	CASSALAGRTDTQYF
NA	NA	TRBV5-4	TRBJ1-2	TGTGCCAGCAGCTTGGGTGGGGCTAGTTCAAACTATGGCTACACCTTC	CASSLGGASSNYGYTF
medium-sized	NA	TRBV7-3	TRBJ1-1	TGTGCCAGCAGCCCCTTAGGGAACATGAACACTGAAGCTTTCTTT	CASSPLGNMNTEAFF
NA	TRBD1	TRBV7-9	TRBJ1-1	TGTGCCAGCAGCCGGGACAGGGGAAGTGAAGCTTTCTTT	CASSRDRGSEAFF
NA	NA	TRBV28	TRBJ1-2	TGTGCCAGCAGTTCCCCACCCGGTGCTAACTATGGCTACACCTTC	CASSSPPGANYGYTF
NA	NA	TRBV6-2/TRBV6-3	TRBJ2-7	TGTGCCAGCAGTTACTCTGCAGAATTCGAGCAGTACTTC	CASSYSAEFEQYF
NA	TRBD2	TRBV7-9	TRBJ2-3	TGTGCCAGCAGCTCGGCGGGGGCAGATACGCAGTATTTT	CASSSAGADTQYF
NA	NA	TRBV5-1	TRBJ1-1	TGCGCCAGCTCAGTGGAGATGATTGGGGCTGAAGCTTTCTTT	CASSVEMIGAEAFF
NA	NA	TRBV5-1	TRBJ2-3	TGCGCCAGCAGCTTCACCTTATACACAGATACGCAGTATTTT	CASSFTLYTDTQYF
NA	TRBD1	TRBV18	TRBJ2-1	TGTGCCAGCTCACCGGGCCAGGGGGCTAACAATGAGCAGTTCTTC	CASSPGQGANNEQFF
once	TRBD2	TRBV7-2	TRBJ2-1	TGTGCCAGCAGCTTAGTCGGCGGGGGGGCCGCGAATGAGCAGTTCTTC	CASSLVGGGAANEQFF
NA	NA	TRBV20-1	TRBJ2-1	TGCAGTGCTGGAGGGGTAAATGAGCAGTTCTTC	CSAGGVNEQFF